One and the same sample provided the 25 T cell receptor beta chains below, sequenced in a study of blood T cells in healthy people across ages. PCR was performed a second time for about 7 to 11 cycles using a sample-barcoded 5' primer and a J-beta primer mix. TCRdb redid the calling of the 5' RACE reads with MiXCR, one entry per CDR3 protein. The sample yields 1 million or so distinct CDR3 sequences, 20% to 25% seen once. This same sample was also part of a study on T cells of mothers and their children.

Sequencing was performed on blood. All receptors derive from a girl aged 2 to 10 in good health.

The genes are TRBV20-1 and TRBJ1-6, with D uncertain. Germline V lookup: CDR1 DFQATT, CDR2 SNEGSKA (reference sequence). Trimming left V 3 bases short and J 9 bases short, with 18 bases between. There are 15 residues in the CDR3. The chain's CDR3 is CSARFDAYAFSPLHF. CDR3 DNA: TGCAGTGCTAGGTTCGACGCGTACGCCTTTTCACCCCTCCACTTT.

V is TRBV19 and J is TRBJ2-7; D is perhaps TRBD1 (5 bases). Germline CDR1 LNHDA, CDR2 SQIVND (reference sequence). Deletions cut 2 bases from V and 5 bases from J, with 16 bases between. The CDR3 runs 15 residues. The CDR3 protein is CASSITVRGFDEQYF. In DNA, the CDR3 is TGTGCCAGTAGTATAACCGTAAGGGGTTTCGACGAGCAGTACTTC.

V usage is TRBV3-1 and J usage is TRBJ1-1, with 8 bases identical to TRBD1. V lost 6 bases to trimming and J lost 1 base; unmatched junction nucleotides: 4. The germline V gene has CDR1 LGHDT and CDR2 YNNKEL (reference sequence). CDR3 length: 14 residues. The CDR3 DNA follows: TGTGCCAGCAGACCAGGGGGCGGGAACACTGAAGCTTTCTTT. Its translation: CASRPGGGNTEAFF.

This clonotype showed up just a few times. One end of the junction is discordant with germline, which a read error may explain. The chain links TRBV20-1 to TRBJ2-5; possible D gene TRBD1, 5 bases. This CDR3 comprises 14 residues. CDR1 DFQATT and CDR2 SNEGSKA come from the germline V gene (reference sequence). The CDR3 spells CSARDRPLRETQYF. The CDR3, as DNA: TGCAGTGCTCGAGACAGACCTCTTAGGGAGACCCAGTACTTC.

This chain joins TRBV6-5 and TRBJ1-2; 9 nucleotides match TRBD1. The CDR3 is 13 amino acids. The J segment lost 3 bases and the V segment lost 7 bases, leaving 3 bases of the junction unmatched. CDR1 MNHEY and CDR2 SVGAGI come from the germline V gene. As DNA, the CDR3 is TGTGCCAGCACCCGGACAGGGGACTATGGCTACACCTTC. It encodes CASTRTGDYGYTF.

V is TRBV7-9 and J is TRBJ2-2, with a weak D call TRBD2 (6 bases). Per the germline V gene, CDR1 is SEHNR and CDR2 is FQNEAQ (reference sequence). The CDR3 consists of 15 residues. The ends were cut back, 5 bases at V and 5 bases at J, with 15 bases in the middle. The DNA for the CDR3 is TGTGCCAGCAGCCAAGTGGAGGGGCGGACCGGGGAGCTGTTTTTT. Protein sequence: CASSQVEGRTGELFF.

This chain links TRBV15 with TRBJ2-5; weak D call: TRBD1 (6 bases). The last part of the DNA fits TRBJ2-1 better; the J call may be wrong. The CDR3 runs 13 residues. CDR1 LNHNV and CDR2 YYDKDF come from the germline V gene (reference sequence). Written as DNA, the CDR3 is TGTGCCACCAGTGGACAGATCTACAATGAGCAGTTCTTC. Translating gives CATSGQIYNEQFF.

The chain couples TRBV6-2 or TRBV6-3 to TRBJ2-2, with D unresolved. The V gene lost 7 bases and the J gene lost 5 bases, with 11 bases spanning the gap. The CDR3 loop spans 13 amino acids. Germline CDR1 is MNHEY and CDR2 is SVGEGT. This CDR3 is CASKVTLTGELFF. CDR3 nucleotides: TGTGCCAGCAAAGTAACTCTTACCGGGGAGCTGTTTTTT.

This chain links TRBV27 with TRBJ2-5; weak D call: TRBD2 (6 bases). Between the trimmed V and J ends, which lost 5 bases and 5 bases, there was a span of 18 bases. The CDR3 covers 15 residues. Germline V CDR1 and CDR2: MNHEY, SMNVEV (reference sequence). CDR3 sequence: CASSLAAGREETQYF. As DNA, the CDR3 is TGTGCCAGCAGTCTCGCTGCGGGACGAGAGGAGACCCAGTACTTC.

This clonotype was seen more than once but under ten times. CDR3 in amino acids: CSVSQGGTGGEKLFF. The CDR3 nucleotides are TGCAGTGTTAGCCAGGGGGGGACAGGGGGCGAAAAACTGTTTTTT. This rearrangement joins TRBV20-1 to TRBJ1-4; 12 bases align to TRBD1. Germline lookup yields CDR1 DFQATT and CDR2 SNEGSKA (reference sequence). CDR3 length: 15 residues. With V trimmed by 7 bases and J by 8 bases, 11 bases remained unmatched.

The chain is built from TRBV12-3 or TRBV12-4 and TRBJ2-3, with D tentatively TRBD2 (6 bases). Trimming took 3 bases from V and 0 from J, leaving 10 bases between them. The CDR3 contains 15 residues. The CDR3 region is CASSFVAASTDTQYF. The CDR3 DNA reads TGTGCCAGCAGTTTTGTAGCGGCTAGCACAGATACGCAGTATTTT.

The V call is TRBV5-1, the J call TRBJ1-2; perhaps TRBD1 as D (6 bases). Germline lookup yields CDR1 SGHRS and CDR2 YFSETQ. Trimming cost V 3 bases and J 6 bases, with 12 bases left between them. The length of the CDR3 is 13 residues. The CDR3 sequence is CASSWTGADGYTF. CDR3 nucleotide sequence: TGCGCCAGCAGCTGGACGGGGGCCGATGGCTACACCTTC.

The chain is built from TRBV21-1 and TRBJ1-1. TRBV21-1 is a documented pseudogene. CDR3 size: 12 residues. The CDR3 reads CASLDRNTEAFF. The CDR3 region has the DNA TGTGCCAGCTTGGACAGGAACACTGAAGCTTTCTTT.

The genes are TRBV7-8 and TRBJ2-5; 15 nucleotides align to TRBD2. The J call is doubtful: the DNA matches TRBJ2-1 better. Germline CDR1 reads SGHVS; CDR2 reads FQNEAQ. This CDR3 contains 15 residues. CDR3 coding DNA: TGTGCCAGCAGCCTGGGACTAGCGGGGGGTCTGGAGCAGTTCTTC. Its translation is CASSLGLAGGLEQFF.

The CDR3 DNA follows: TGCGCCAGCAGCCAAAGGGAGGGGGGCGGTGAAGCTTTCTTT. This translates into CASSQREGGGEAFF. The chain uses TRBV4-1 and TRBJ1-1; possible D gene TRBD1, 6 bases. This CDR3 is 14 amino acids long. V lost 2 bases and J 7 bases, leaving 14 bases between the germline ends. The germline V gene has CDR1 MGHRA and CDR2 YSYEKL.

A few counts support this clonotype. CDR3 coding DNA: TGCAGCGTTGACGCGAGCGGAGGCGAGCAGTACTTC. It is translated as CSVDASGGEQYF. The chain combines TRBV29-1 with TRBJ2-7; a possible D gene is TRBD2 (5 bases). The CDR3 is made up of 12 amino acids. V was clipped by 3 bases and J by 6 bases, with 12 bases between them. Germline V lookup: CDR1 SQVTM, CDR2 ANQGSEA.

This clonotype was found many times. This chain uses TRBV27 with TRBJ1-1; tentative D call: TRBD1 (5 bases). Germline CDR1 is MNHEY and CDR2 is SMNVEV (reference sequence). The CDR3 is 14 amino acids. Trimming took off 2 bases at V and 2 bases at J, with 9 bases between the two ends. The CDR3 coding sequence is TGTGCCAGCAGTTTAGCGGGACTCAACACTGAAGCTTTCTTT. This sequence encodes CASSLAGLNTEAFF.

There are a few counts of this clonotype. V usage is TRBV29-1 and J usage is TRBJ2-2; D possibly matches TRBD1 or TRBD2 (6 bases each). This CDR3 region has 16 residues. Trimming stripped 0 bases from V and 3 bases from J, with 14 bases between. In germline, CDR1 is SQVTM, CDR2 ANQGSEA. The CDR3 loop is CSVEDRGDGYTGELFF. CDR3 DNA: TGCAGCGTTGAAGATAGGGGGGACGGTTACACCGGGGAGCTGTTTTTT.

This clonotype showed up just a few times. Written as DNA, the CDR3 is TGTGCCACCAGTGCCTCGACTAGCAGCTCCTACAATGAGCAGTTCTTC. It yields the protein CATSASTSSSYNEQFF. The chain employs TRBV24-1 and TRBJ2-1; the match to TRBD2 covers 7 bases. CDR1 KGHDR and CDR2 SFDVKD come from the germline V gene. The V gene end was trimmed by 5 bases and the J gene end by 0 bases; junction bases not matched to a gene: 6. CDR3 length: 16 amino acids.

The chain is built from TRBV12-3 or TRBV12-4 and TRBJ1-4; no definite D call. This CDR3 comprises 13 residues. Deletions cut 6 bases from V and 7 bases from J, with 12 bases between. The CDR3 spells CASRYQTGEKLFF. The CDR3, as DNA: TGTGCCAGCAGGTACCAAACTGGTGAAAAACTGTTTTTT.

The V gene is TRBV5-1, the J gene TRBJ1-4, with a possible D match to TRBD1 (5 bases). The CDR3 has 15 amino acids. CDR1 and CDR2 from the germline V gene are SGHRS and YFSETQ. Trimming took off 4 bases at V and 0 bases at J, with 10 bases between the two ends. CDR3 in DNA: TGCGCCAGCAGCGGCGGGGCACCAACTAATGAAAAACTGTTTTTT. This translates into CASSGGAPTNEKLFF.

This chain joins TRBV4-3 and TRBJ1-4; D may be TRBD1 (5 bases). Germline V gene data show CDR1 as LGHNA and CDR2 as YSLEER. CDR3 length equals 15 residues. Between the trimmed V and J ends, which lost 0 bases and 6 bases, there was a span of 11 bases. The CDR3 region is CASSQDRVGDEKLFF. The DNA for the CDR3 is TGCGCCAGCAGCCAAGACAGGGTTGGGGATGAAAAACTGTTTTTT.

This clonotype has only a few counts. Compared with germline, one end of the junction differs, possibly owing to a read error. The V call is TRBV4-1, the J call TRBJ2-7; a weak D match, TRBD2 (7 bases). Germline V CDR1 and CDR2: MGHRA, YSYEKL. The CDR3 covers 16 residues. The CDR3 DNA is TGTGCCAGCAGCCTGACAGGAGTTAGTCTAGCGGACGAGCAGTACTTC. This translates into CASSLTGVSLADEQYF.

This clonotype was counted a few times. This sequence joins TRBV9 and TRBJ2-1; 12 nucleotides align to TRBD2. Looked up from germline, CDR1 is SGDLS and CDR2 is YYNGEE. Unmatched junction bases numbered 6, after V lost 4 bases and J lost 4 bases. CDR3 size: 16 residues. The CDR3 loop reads CASSPRLAGVYNEQFF. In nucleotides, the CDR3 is TGTGCCAGCAGCCCCCGACTAGCGGGGGTGTACAATGAGCAGTTCTTC.

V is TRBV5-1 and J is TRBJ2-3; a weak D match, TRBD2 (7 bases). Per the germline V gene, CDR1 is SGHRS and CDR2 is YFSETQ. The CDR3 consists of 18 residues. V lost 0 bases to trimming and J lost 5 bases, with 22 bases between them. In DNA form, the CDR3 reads TGCGCCAGCAGCTTGGCCCACGGGGGGCTGTTAATTGGAGATACGCAGTATTTT. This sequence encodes CASSLAHGGLLIGDTQYF.